Shown below are 17 T cell receptor beta chains from a single sample sequenced in a study of CD8 T cells in Susac syndrome. An input of roughly 0.45 to 1 ug of RNA was subjected to reverse transcription using random hexamers. TCRdb re-called the immunoSEQ multiplex PCR reads through MiXCR, storing one row per CDR3 protein. The sample yields roughly 140,000 distinct CDR3 sequences, approximately 95% seen once. Input material: CD4+ T cells from PBMCs. The receptors come from a human donor with Susac syndrome.

This clonotype was detected only once. This sequence joins TRBV4-3 and TRBJ2-2, with TRBD2 matching over 9 bases. CDR1 is LGHNA, CDR2 YSLEER, per germline. The CDR3 runs to 18 residues. J was trimmed by 4 bases and V by 1 base; bases with no gene match: 10. The DNA of the CDR3 is TGCGCCAGCAGCCAAGTTCGCGGGGGGGTGCTTGGCACCGGGGAGCTGTTTTTT. Translating gives CASSQVRGGVLGTGELFF.

The chain is built from TRBV13 and TRBJ1-2, with TRBD1 matching over 9 bases. The V and J ends lost 6 bases and 2 bases, in that order; junction bases with no gene match: 4. This CDR3 contains 14 residues. Germline CDR1 PRHDT, CDR2 FYEKMQ (reference sequence). The CDR3 is CASRDRGYNYGYTF. The CDR3 DNA reads as TGTGCCAGCAGGGACAGGGGTTACAACTATGGCTACACCTTC. Looking up the rest from reference TRBV13 and TRBJ1-2 gives the full variable domain: AAGVIQSPRHLIKEKRETATLKCYPIPRHDTVYWYQQGPGQDPQFLISFYEKMQSDKGSIPDRFSAQQFSDYHSELNMSSLELGDSALYFCASRDRGYNYGYTFGSGTRLTVV.

The gene calls are TRBV29-1 and TRBJ2-3; D not resolved. Trimming removed 3 bases at V and 6 bases at J, with 10 bases between. The CDR3 runs to 12 residues. From germline, CDR1 is SQVTM and CDR2 ANQGSEA. CDR3 in DNA: TGCAGCGTTGACCACGCCACGGATACGCAGTATTTT. Its translation: CSVDHATDTQYF.

The chain employs TRBV6-2 or TRBV6-3 and TRBJ2-5; no reliable D call. This CDR3 has 12 residues. V gave up 6 bases and J gave up 5 bases, with 10 bases separating them. The germline gives CDR1 MNHEY, CDR2 SVGEGT. CDR3 DNA: TGTGCCAGCAGCCACCGCCCGGAGACCCAGTACTTC. Its protein product is CASSHRPETQYF.

This chain connects TRBV29-1 to TRBJ2-7, with D perhaps matching TRBD1 (6 bases). The V gene lost 6 bases and the J gene lost 9 bases, with 21 bases spanning the gap. This CDR3 contains 13 residues. From germline, CDR1 is SQVTM and CDR2 ANQGSEA. CDR3 sequence reads: CSVRTEPPERQYF. CDR3 bases: TGCAGCGTGCGGACAGAACCCCCCGAACGGCAGTACTTC.

This sequence joins TRBV5-6 and TRBJ2-6; D gene uncertain. V was trimmed by 0 bases and J by 1 base, leaving 5 bases between them. CDR1 is SGHDT, CDR2 YYEEEE, per germline. CDR3 length equals 15 residues. This CDR3 reads CASSLEFSGANVLTF. The CDR3 bases are TGTGCCAGCAGCTTGGAGTTTTCTGGGGCCAACGTCCTGACTTTC.

This clonotype was counted a single time. This rearrangement joins TRBV7-2 to TRBJ1-3; the D is unclear. V lost 5 bases to trimming and J lost 0 bases, with 11 bases between them. Germline-derived CDR1 and CDR2 are SGHTA and FQGNSA. The CDR3 length is 15 residues. CDR3 region: CASSGRVSSGNTIYF. CDR3 coding DNA: TGTGCCAGCAGCGGAAGAGTCTCCTCTGGAAACACCATATATTTT. Combining the CDR3 with reference TRBV7-2 and TRBJ1-3 gives the whole variable domain GAGVSQSPSNKVTEKGKDVELRCDPISGHTALYWYRQSLGQGLEFLIYFQGNSAPDKSGLPSDRFSAERTGGSVSTLTIQRTQQEDSAVYLCASSGRVSSGNTIYFGEGSWLTVV.

V usage is TRBV20-1 and J usage is TRBJ2-5, with 7 bases aligning to TRBD2. Germline CDR1 DFQATT, CDR2 SNEGSKA (reference sequence). CDR3 length equals 12 residues. V gave up 8 bases and J gave up 5 bases; unmatched junction bases: 8. This CDR3 is CSLLGGGETQYF. In DNA form, the CDR3 reads TGCAGTCTACTTGGGGGAGGGGAGACCCAGTACTTC.

V gene TRBV12-3 or TRBV12-4 combines with J gene TRBJ1-2, with D unresolved. Between the trimmed V and J ends, which lost 6 bases and 0 bases, there was a span of 5 bases. The CDR3 loop spans 12 amino acids. The CDR3 sequence: CASRESNYGYTF. The CDR3 DNA sequence: TGTGCCAGCAGGGAGTCTAACTATGGCTACACCTTC.

The chain carries TRBV7-8 and TRBJ2-1; 9 bases map to TRBD2. V shed 5 bases, J shed 1 base, and the junction held 3 bases outside the gene matches. This CDR3 spans 15 amino acids. Germline V gene lookup returns CDR1 SGHVS and CDR2 FQNEAQ. The CDR3 loop is CASSTSGPSYNEQFF. CDR3 nucleotides: TGTGCCAGCAGCACTAGCGGGCCTTCCTACAATGAGCAGTTCTTC.

This chain connects TRBV9 to TRBJ2-3; D gene unclear. This CDR3 contains 16 residues. Deletions cut 1 base from V and 0 bases from J, with 12 bases between. The germline V gene encodes CDR1 SGDLS and CDR2 YYNGEE. CDR3 residues: CASSVTVHASTDTQYF. In DNA form, the CDR3 reads TGTGCCAGCAGCGTAACGGTCCACGCTAGCACAGATACGCAGTATTTT.

This sequence joins TRBV9 and TRBJ2-1; no clear D gene. V lost 0 bases, J lost 6 bases, and 7 bases lay in between. In germline, CDR1 is SGDLS, CDR2 YYNGEE. The CDR3 is 13 amino acids. This CDR3 is CASSVGQANEQFF. CDR3 coding DNA: TGTGCCAGCAGCGTAGGTCAGGCCAATGAGCAGTTCTTC.

The V gene is TRBV13, the J gene TRBJ2-7, with D possibly being TRBD1 (6 bases). CDR1 and CDR2 from the germline V gene are PRHDT and FYEKMQ (reference sequence). This CDR3 is 14 amino acids long. V lost 5 bases and J lost 2, with 13 bases in between. The CDR3 region is CASSKRQVTYEQYF. Written as DNA, the CDR3 is TGTGCCAGCAGCAAACGACAGGTGACCTACGAGCAGTACTTC. Filled out from reference TRBV13 and TRBJ2-7, the complete variable domain reads AAGVIQSPRHLIKEKRETATLKCYPIPRHDTVYWYQQGPGQDPQFLISFYEKMQSDKGSIPDRFSAQQFSDYHSELNMSSLELGDSALYFCASSKRQVTYEQYFGPGTRLTVT.

The V call is TRBV7-6, the J call TRBJ2-1; 10 nucleotides align to TRBD2. V trimming: 4 bases; J trimming: 10 bases; junction bases outside the gene matches: 7. There are 14 residues in the CDR3. CDR1 SGHVS and CDR2 FNYEAQ come from the germline V gene. The CDR3 nucleotides read TGTGCCAGCAGCTCTAGCGGGGGTCGCGGGGAGCAGTTCTTC. Translation: CASSSSGGRGEQFF.

This clonotype is a singleton in its sample. The V call is TRBV3-1, the J call TRBJ1-1; D is uncertain. The CDR3 sequence is 14 residues long. V lost 4 bases, J lost 0 bases, and 9 bases lay in between. Germline CDR1 is LGHDT and CDR2 is YNNKEL (reference sequence). The CDR3 region has the DNA TGTGCCAGCAGCCTCATGGGAATGAACACTGAAGCTTTCTTT. Protein sequence: CASSLMGMNTEAFF.

V gene TRBV14 combines with J gene TRBJ2-7; tentative D call: TRBD2 (6 bases). Germline CDR1 is SGHDN and CDR2 is FVKESK. This CDR3 comprises 16 residues. V lost 0 bases and J lost 5, with 17 bases in between. The CDR3 is CASSQDRRGPGNEQYF. CDR3 sequence (DNA): TGTGCCAGCAGCCAAGATCGGCGGGGACCGGGGAACGAGCAGTACTTC.

V and J are TRBV6-5 and TRBJ2-5, with 14 bases matching TRBD2. CDR3 length: 18 amino acids. The J segment lost 6 bases and the V segment lost 0 bases, leaving 9 bases of the junction unmatched. CDR1 and CDR2 from the germline V gene are MNHEY and SVGAGI. The CDR3 here is CASSYSTSGGASKKTQYF. CDR3 DNA sequence: TGTGCCAGCAGTTACTCGACTAGCGGGGGGGCTAGTAAAAAGACCCAGTACTTC.